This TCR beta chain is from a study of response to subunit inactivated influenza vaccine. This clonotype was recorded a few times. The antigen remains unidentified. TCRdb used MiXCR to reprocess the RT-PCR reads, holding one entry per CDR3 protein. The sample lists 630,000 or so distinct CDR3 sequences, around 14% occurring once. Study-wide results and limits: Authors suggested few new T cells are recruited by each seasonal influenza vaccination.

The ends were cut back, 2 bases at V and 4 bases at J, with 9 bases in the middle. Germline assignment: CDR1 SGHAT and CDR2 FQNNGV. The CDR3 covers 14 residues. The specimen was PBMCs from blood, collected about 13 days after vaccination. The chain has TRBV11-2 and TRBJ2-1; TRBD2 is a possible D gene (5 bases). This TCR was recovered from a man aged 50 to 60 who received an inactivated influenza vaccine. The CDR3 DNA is TGTGCCAGCAGCTTACGTCCGGGGTACAATGAGCAGTTCTTC. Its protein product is CASSLRPGYNEQFF.